A single sample is the source of the 2 T cell receptor beta chains below, sequenced in a study of cytomegalovirus exposure and HLA in healthy donors. The PCR was carried out with 60 Vbeta primers and 13 Jbeta primers. Assay: immunoSEQ multiplex PCR; the TCRdb copy retains only in-frame clones and omits some. This table holds 95,000 to 150,000 clones, about 15% found once. Sequencing input: PBMCs. Receptor source: a female donor in good health and CMV-seropositive.

This clone was observed a few times. This chain connects TRBV7-9 to TRBJ1-6; TRBD1 matches at 8 bases. The CDR3 has 17 residues. V dropped 5 bases and J dropped 8; count of bases not matched to a gene: 14. Germline V lookup: CDR1 SEHNR, CDR2 FQNEAQ (reference sequence). CDR3 protein: CASSPVGQVTTYSPLHF. CDR3 DNA sequence: TGTGCCAGCAGCCCAGTGGGACAGGTGACGACTTATTCACCCCTCCACTTT. The full variable domain, rest sourced from reference TRBV7-9 and TRBJ1-6, is DTGVSQNPRHKITKRGQNVTFRCDPISEHNRLYWYRQTLGQGPEFLTYFQNEAQLEKSRLLSDRFSAERPKGSFSTLEIQRTEQGDSAMYLCASSPVGQVTTYSPLHFGNGTRLTVT.

The chain joins TRBV7-9 to TRBJ2-1; 7 bases align to TRBD2. Germline V gene lookup returns CDR1 SEHNR and CDR2 FQNEAQ (reference sequence). The length of the CDR3 is 13 residues. Trimming took 2 bases from V and 7 from J; bases not matched to a gene: 2. Here the CDR3 DNA reads TGTGCCAGCAGCTTAAGCGGGAATAATGAGCAGTTCTTC. This sequence encodes CASSLSGNNEQFF.